This TCR beta chain was captured in a study of shared clonotypes between healthy human individuals. Study-level points and caveats: Unshared clonotypes carried lower generation probabilities than those common to all four donors.

The CDR3 spans 15 residues. Germline CDR1 GTSNPN, CDR2 SVGIG (reference sequence). V lost 2 bases and J lost 2; bases outside the gene matches: 6. For sorted subsets, 150 to 200 ng DNA per replicate equaled about 30,000 T cell genomes. As processed by the authors: Filtering differed for immunoSEQ, which gave only junction sequences without quality scores. Clones were sequenced by immunoSEQ multiplex PCR, and TCRdb holds only the in-frame ones, with some missing. The V and J calls and clone size are taken from that table; D and trimming were inferred from the DNA. The sample lists about 380,000 clones, around 96% occurring once. Comments on this clone: The antigen remains unidentified.

The V gene is TRBV30, the J gene TRBJ2-7, with 10 bases matching TRBD1. The sequenced sample was memory CD8+ T cells sorted from blood. Regarding subset: CD45RO+ cells pooled with CCR7-negative TemRA cells. The clonotype comes from a man aged 30 to 39 in good health. This CDR3 is CAWSRGTGVPYEQYF. In DNA, the CDR3 is TGTGCCTGGAGTAGAGGGACAGGGGTTCCCTACGAGCAGTACTTC.